This TCR beta chain was recovered during a study of shared T cell receptors in the human thymus. Measured with immunoSEQ multiplex PCR; TCRdb has only the in-frame clones, and not every one. The sample yields hundreds of thousands of clones, more than 75% seen once. V was clipped by 3 bases and J by 2 bases, with 16 bases between them. Germline loops: CDR1 SGHDN, CDR2 FVKESK. The CDR3 has 16 residues. These same records also appear under a second study, on human thymus T cells. Per that paper: Immunologically healthy infants in Finland undergoing congenital heart defect surgery were the donors. Thymus tissue was removed during corrective cardiac surgery. There were highly overlapping thymic repertoires among unrelated individuals, as related research reported.

Sequenced input: thymocytes. This TCR was recovered from a boy in the first two years of life with a congenital heart defect. The chain links TRBV14 to TRBJ1-2; unclear D gene. The CDR3 region is CASSHRENQENYGYTF. In nucleotides, the CDR3 is TGTGCCAGCAGCCACCGCGAAAACCAGGAAAACTATGGCTACACCTTC.